This section outlines one T cell receptor (beta chain) sequence together with its context. Its target is not known. Sequenced by immunoSEQ multiplex PCR; TCRdb stores in-frame clones only, minus some. This table has tens of thousands of clones, around 94% appearing once. The data originate from a study of cytomegalovirus exposure and HLA in healthy donors. The study's findings and limits: Published work reported that the classifier diagnosed cytomegalovirus status with high specificity and sensitivity.

Separate from the roughly 670-subject first cohort, the roughly 110-subject validation cohort was the one that the donors belonged to. V lost 5 bases, J lost 5 bases, and 13 bases lay in between. The CDR3 has 14 residues. Germline V CDR1 and CDR2: ENHRY, SYGVKD. The TCR was taken from a man aged 18 to 29 in good health and CMV-seronegative. This sequence joins TRBV10-3 and TRBJ1-5; possibly TRBD1 for D (5 bases). Sequencing was carried out using PBMCs. This CDR3 is CAISSQGGDQPQHF. For the CDR3, the DNA is TGTGCCATCAGTAGTCAGGGAGGGGATCAGCCCCAGCATTTT.